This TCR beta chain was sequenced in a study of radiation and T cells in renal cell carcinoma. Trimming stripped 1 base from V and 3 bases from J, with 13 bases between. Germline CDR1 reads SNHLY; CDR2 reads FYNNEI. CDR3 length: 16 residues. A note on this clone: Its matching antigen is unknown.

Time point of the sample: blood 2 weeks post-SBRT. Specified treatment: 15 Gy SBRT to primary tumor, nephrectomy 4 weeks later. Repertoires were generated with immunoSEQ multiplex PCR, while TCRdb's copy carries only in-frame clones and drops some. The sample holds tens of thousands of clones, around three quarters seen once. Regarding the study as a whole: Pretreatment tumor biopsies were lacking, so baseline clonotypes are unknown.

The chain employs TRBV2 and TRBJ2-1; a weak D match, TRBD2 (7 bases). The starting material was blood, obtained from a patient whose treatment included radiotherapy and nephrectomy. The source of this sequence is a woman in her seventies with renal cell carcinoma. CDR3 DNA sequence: TGTGCCAGCAGTGAAGAGGGCGGGGGCCTCTACAATGAGCAGTTCTTC. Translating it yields CASSEEGGGLYNEQFF.